This T cell receptor beta chain was documented in a study of cytomegalovirus exposure and HLA in healthy donors. Study-wide findings and caveats: The classifier was said to identify cytomegalovirus status with high specificity and sensitivity.

Comments on this clone: Its specificity is unknown.

CDR3 length: 14 residues. V trimming: 3 bases; J trimming: 1 base; junction bases outside the gene matches: 1. Germline V lookup: CDR1 MNHEY, CDR2 SMNVEV (reference sequence). PCR employed 60 Vbeta and 13 Jbeta primers. Sequencing used immunoSEQ multiplex PCR; TCRdb keeps in-frame clones, though not all of them. The sample carries 74,000 or so clones, around 77% recorded once. This receptor was taken from a woman in her thirties or forties in good health and CMV-seropositive. The V call is TRBV27, the J call TRBJ2-3, with TRBD2 identical over 7 bases. The specimen sequenced was PBMCs. The CDR3 spells CASSLGLRTDTQYF. CDR3 in DNA: TGTGCCAGCAGTTTGGGACTACGCACAGATACGCAGTATTTT.